A selection of T cell receptor beta chains follows, all from one sample in a study of blood T cell repertoires in COVID-19. Here immunoSEQ multiplex PCR was the method, and the copy in TCRdb shows in-frame clones only, minus some. Of about 300,000 clones listed, nearly 90% were seen once; the top ten hold approximately 5%. Sequencing was performed on PBMCs or T cells enriched from blood (not recorded which). These receptors were obtained from a woman in her thirties who had recovered from COVID-19. The CDR3 runs from the conserved cysteine through the conserved F or W. Each record gives: CDR3 DNA, CDR3 protein, J gene, CDR3 length, D gene, clone size, V gene. The D gene is left open where the match is weak. The listing skips clone size in some rows; elsewhere it reads once, few, many or a size class.

TGCAGCGTCCCAAATCCCTCTGGAAACACCATATATTTT	CSVPNPSGNTIYF	TRBJ1-3	13	NA	NA	TRBV29-1
TGTGCCAGCAGCTTGGATCCAGGGGGCGCTTATAATTCACCCCTCCACTTT	CASSLDPGGAYNSPLHF	TRBJ1-6	17	TRBD1	NA	TRBV5-5
TGTGCTAGTGGTTTGGGAACAGGTCTAACCAACAATGAGCAGTTCTTC	CASGLGTGLTNNEQFF	TRBJ2-1	16	NA	once	TRBV12-5
TGCGCCAGCAGCTTAAGTCAGAAGATGAACACTGAAGCTTTCTTT	CASSLSQKMNTEAFF	TRBJ1-1	15	NA	NA	TRBV5-1
TGTGCCAGCAGCCCGGAGGGCAATCAGCCCCAGCATTTT	CASSPEGNQPQHF	TRBJ1-5	13	NA	once	TRBV5-4
TGTGCCAGCAGCTTGGCCGGTGGGCAGTACACAGATACGCAGTATTTT	CASSLAGGQYTDTQYF	TRBJ2-3	16	NA	NA	TRBV5-4
TGTGCCAGCAGCCGTCAGGGAGGGTCACCCCTCCACTTT	CASSRQGGSPLHF	TRBJ1-6	13	NA	NA	TRBV7-8
TGCGCCAGCAGTGAGAGAGGGACTAGCTATGAGCAGTTCTTC	CASSERGTSYEQFF	TRBJ2-1	14	TRBD2	NA	TRBV10-2
TGTGCCAGTAGTGCCCGGGACAGGGGCGACCGCTATGGCTACACCTTC	CASSARDRGDRYGYTF	TRBJ1-2	16	TRBD1	NA	TRBV19
TGTGCCAGCAGCTCCAGGGTCGGGGGCACTGAAGCTTTCTTT	CASSSRVGGTEAFF	TRBJ1-1	14	NA	NA	TRBV9
TGCGCCAGCAGCCTACTGGGCTCTAGCGGGGGGGCAGTAGATACGCAGTATTTT	CASSLLGSSGGAVDTQYF	TRBJ2-3	18	TRBD2	NA	TRBV5-1
TGCGCCAGCAGCGGCGGCAGCTATTCAACTAATGAAAAACTGTTTTTT	CASSGGSYSTNEKLFF	TRBJ1-4	16	NA	NA	TRBV5-1
TGTGCCATCAGGGACTGGACAGGGTCAAATTCACCCCTCCACTTT	CAIRDWTGSNSPLHF	TRBJ1-6	15	TRBD1	NA	TRBV10-3
TGTGCCAGCAGTTCTCCCAGTTGGGGGGGCCATGAGCAGTTCTTC	CASSSPSWGGHEQFF	TRBJ2-1	15	NA	few	TRBV27
TGTGCCAGCAGTTTTTTGGGCGACTATGGCTACACCTTC	CASSFLGDYGYTF	TRBJ1-2	13	NA	NA	TRBV12-3/TRBV12-4
TGCAGCGCTGACCAACAGGGTATCATTGGCTACACCTTC	CSADQQGIIGYTF	TRBJ1-2	13	NA	NA	TRBV29-1
TGTGCCAGCAGCCCCACGGGAGGCAATCAGCCCCAGCATTTT	CASSPTGGNQPQHF	TRBJ1-5	14	NA	NA	TRBV7-8
TGTGCCATCAGTGGGGTAGCGGGGGGGCAAAAAGATACGCAGTATTTT	CAISGVAGGQKDTQYF	TRBJ2-3	16	TRBD2	once	TRBV10-3
TGTGCCAGCAGCACACCTAGCGGGGAGCTGTTTTTT	CASSTPSGELFF	TRBJ2-2	12	NA	NA	TRBV7-3
TGTGCCAGCAGCTCCCGGGACAGCGGGACTGAAGCTTTCTTT	CASSSRDSGTEAFF	TRBJ1-1	14	TRBD1	NA	TRBV7-2
TGTGCCAGCAACCCGGGACAGGGGGCGTATGGCTACACCTTC	CASNPGQGAYGYTF	TRBJ1-2	14	TRBD1	NA	TRBV7-9
TGCGCCAGCAGTGAGTCACAGGGTGGGAACACCATATATTTT	CASSESQGGNTIYF	TRBJ1-3	14	NA	few	TRBV10-2
TGTGCCAGTAAACAGGTCGCTGGCAATCAGCCCCAGCATTTT	CASKQVAGNQPQHF	TRBJ1-5	14	NA	few	TRBV19
TGTGCCAGCAGTGAAGCGGGGGGACAGGGCAATCAGCCCCAGCATTTT	CASSEAGGQGNQPQHF	TRBJ1-5	16	TRBD1	NA	TRBV2
TGTGCCAGTCCCCAGGGCCACCCATCCTATGGCTACACCTTC	CASPQGHPSYGYTF	TRBJ1-2	14	NA	once	TRBV19
TGTGCCAGCAGCCAAGTTCTTGGTCTAGCGGGCCCCAATGAGCAGTTCTTC	CASSQVLGLAGPNEQFF	TRBJ2-1	17	TRBD2	NA	TRBV3-1/TRBV3-2
TGTGCCAGCAGCTCACAGGTTTATAATTCACCCCTCCACTTT	CASSSQVYNSPLHF	TRBJ1-6	14	NA	NA	TRBV21-1
TGTGCCAGCTCGACAGGGTTGGGTTCACCCCTCCACTTT	CASSTGLGSPLHF	TRBJ1-6	13	TRBD1	NA	TRBV12-3/TRBV12-4
TGTGCCAGCAGTTACCAAGCCAAGAGAACCCAGTACTTC	CASSYQAKRTQYF	TRBJ2-5	13	NA	NA	TRBV6-2/TRBV6-3
TGTGCCAGCAGTTTCGTGCGGGGGGCCATGACGGAGACCCAGTACTTC	CASSFVRGAMTETQYF	TRBJ2-5	16	TRBD2	NA	TRBV27
TGTGCCAGCAGTGAACGGGACATGGACACTGAAGCTTTCTTT	CASSERDMDTEAFF	TRBJ1-1	14	NA	NA	TRBV6-1
TGTGCCAGCAGCTTCTCTGGACAGGGGGCGCGTGGCTACACCTTC	CASSFSGQGARGYTF	TRBJ1-2	15	TRBD1	once	TRBV7-2
TGTGCCAGTAGTATCATTCCCACGAGCTCCTATAATTCACCCCTCCACTTT	CASSIIPTSSYNSPLHF	TRBJ1-6	17	NA	NA	TRBV19
TGCGCCAGCGCTCAGGGACAGGGATTTAACTATGGCTACACCTTC	CASAQGQGFNYGYTF	TRBJ1-2	15	TRBD1	few	TRBV10-2
TGTGCCAGCGTTAGAAATGGCGGGGGTCACTATGGCTACACCTTC	CASVRNGGGHYGYTF	TRBJ1-2	15	NA	NA	TRBV2
TGTGCCAGCCGCAGGAACCTGAACGCTGAAGCTTTCTTT	CASRRNLNAEAFF	TRBJ1-1	13	NA	NA	TRBV27
TGTGCCAGCAGTGAATTGAGAGGGATCGAAGCTTTCTTT	CASSELRGIEAFF	TRBJ1-1	13	NA	NA	TRBV25-1
TGTGCCAGCAGCGGACTAGCGGTAAGCACAGATACGCAGTATTTT	CASSGLAVSTDTQYF	TRBJ2-3	15	TRBD2	NA	TRBV9
TGTGCCAGCAGCAGGAGGGGTGCGCGTGAGACCCAGTACTTC	CASSRRGARETQYF	TRBJ2-5	14	NA	NA	TRBV6-5
TGTGCCAGCAGCTATCCGGGACAGCATAATTCACCCCTCCACTTT	CASSYPGQHNSPLHF	TRBJ1-6	15	TRBD1	NA	TRBV6-2/TRBV6-3
TGTGCCACCAGCTCAGGGACACATAGCAATCAGCCCCAGCATTTT	CATSSGTHSNQPQHF	TRBJ1-5	15	NA	few	TRBV15
TGTGCCTGGAGTGACAGGGTAGGTCAGCCCCAGCATTTT	CAWSDRVGQPQHF	TRBJ1-5	13	NA	once	TRBV30
TGTGCCAGCAGCCAAGCAGGCTCTGAAGCTTTCTTT	CASSQAGSEAFF	TRBJ1-1	12	NA	NA	TRBV14
TGTGCCAGCAGTTATCGGACAGGGGAAGTCTACGAGCAGTACTTC	CASSYRTGEVYEQYF	TRBJ2-7	15	TRBD1	NA	TRBV6-5
TGTGCCAGTAGTACCTACAATGGGCCCGGCAGTGGGAACACTGAAGCTTTCTTT	CASSTYNGPGSGNTEAFF	TRBJ1-1	18	NA	NA	TRBV19
TGCGCCAGCAGTAAGCAAACGGACTATGGCTACACCTTC	CASSKQTDYGYTF	TRBJ1-2	13	NA	NA	TRBV4-3
TGTGCCAGCAGTTTGGTAGGGACATCCCCTTTTGTACCCCTCCACTTT	CASSLVGTSPFVPLHF	TRBJ1-6	16	NA	NA	TRBV27
TGTGCCAGCAGAATCATGAACACTGAAGCTTTCTTT	CASRIMNTEAFF	TRBJ1-1	12	NA	NA	TRBV12-3/TRBV12-4
TGCGCCAGCAGCTTGGCCCTTGGACAGAACACTGAAGCTTTCTTT	CASSLALGQNTEAFF	TRBJ1-1	15	NA	NA	TRBV5-1
TGTGCCAGCAGTGAAAACAGTTGGAAGGCGCAGTATTTT	CASSENSWKAQYF	TRBJ2-3	13	NA	NA	TRBV2
TGCGCCAGCAGTCAATCTTGTTCTGGGGGCTTAGGAGGCTACACCTTC	CASSQSCSGGLGGYTF	TRBJ1-2	16	NA	NA	TRBV23-1
TGCGCCAGCAGCTACAACAGGGATAATTCACCCCTCCACTTT	CASSYNRDNSPLHF	TRBJ1-6	14	NA	NA	TRBV4-1
TGCGCCAGCAGCTTAGCCGGGGATCAAAGCAATGAGCAGTTCTTC	CASSLAGDQSNEQFF	TRBJ2-1	15	NA	NA	TRBV5-1
TGTGCGTACTTAGACAGGGGTAGGGGCTACACCTTC	CAYLDRGRGYTF	TRBJ1-2	12	TRBD1	NA	TRBV30
TGCGCCAGCAGCCAAGATTTAAGGGGGCGCGGGAACACTGAAGCTTTCTTT	CASSQDLRGRGNTEAFF	TRBJ1-1	17	TRBD1	NA	TRBV4-3